This T cell receptor (beta chain) was retrieved from a study of T cells in Graves' hyperthyroidism and ophthalmopathy. Regions amplified from RNA transcripts were the TCR beta CDR3 regions. With the HTBI primer set, the TCR CDR3 went through a first round of RT-PCR. TCRdb fed the multiplex PCR reads into MiXCR, producing one record per CDR3 protein. The data contain fewer than 750,000 distinct CDR3 sequences, 35% to 55% of them singletons. Germline CDR1 is SEHNR and CDR2 is FQNEAQ (reference sequence). Trimming shortened V by 2 bases and J by 4 bases, and 15 bases separated the two germline ends. The CDR3 sequence is 15 residues long. Study-wide results and caveats: Most thyroid clonotypes expanded above 0.001 were also detected in blood. Stable hyperthyroidism was separated from ophthalmopathy by a model based on 13 V-J features. Ophthalmopathy got predicted by the model a median about six months before its onset.

This clonotype has at least ten counts. What it recognizes is unknown. Newly diagnosed hyperthyroidism, duration under 2 months, in patients aged 18 to 65. The clonotype was recovered from a woman between 18 and 29 years old with Graves' hyperthyroidism. The sequenced material came from peripheral blood or thyroid tissue (not recorded which). This rearrangement joins TRBV7-9 to TRBJ2-7, with D possibly TRBD2 on 5 matching bases. DNA of the CDR3: TGTGCCAGCAGCTTAAGCTACCGGGATATATACGAGCAGTACTTC. Amino acids: CASSLSYRDIYEQYF.